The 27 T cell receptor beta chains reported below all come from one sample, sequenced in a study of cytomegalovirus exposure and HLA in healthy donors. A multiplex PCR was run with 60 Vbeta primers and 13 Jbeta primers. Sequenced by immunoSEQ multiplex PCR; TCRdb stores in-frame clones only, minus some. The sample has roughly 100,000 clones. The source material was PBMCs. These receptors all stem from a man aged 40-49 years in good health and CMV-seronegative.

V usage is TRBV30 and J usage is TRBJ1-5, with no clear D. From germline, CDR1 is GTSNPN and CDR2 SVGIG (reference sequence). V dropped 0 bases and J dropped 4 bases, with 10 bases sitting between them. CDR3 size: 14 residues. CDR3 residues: CAWSVNSLNQPQHF. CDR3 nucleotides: TGTGCCTGGAGTGTAAACAGTTTGAATCAGCCCCAGCATTTT. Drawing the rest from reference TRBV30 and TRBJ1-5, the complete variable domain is SQTIHQWPATLVQPVGSPLSLECTVEGTSNPNLYWYRQAAGRGLQLLFYSVGIGQISSEVPQNLSASRPQDRQFILSSKKLLLSDSGFYLCAWSVNSLNQPQHFGDGTRLSIL.

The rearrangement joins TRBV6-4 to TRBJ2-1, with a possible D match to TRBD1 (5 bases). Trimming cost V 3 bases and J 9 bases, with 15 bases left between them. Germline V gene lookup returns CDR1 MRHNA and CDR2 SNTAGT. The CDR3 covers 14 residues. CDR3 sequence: CASSEVDFRGEQFF. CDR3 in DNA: TGTGCCAGCAGTGAAGTAGATTTTAGGGGTGAGCAGTTCTTC.

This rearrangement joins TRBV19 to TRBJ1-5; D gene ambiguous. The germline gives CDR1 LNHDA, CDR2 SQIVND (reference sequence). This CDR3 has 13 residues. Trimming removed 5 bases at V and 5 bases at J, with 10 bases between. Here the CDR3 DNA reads TGTGCCAGTAGTCCGGGTTTGGATCAGCCCCAGCATTTT. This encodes CASSPGLDQPQHF. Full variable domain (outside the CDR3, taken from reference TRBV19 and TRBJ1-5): DGGITQSPKYLFRKEGQNVTLSCEQNLNHDAMYWYRQDPGQGLRLIYYSQIVNDFQKGDIAEGYSVSREKKESFPLTVTSAQKNPTAFYLCASSPGLDQPQHFGDGTRLSIL.

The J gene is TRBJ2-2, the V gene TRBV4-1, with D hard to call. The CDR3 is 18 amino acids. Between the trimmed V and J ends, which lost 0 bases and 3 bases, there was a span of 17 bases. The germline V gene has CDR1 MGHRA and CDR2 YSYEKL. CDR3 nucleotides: TGCGCCAGCAGCCAAGATCCCACCGCCTCGCAGTACACCGGGGAGCTGTTTTTT. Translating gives CASSQDPTASQYTGELFF.

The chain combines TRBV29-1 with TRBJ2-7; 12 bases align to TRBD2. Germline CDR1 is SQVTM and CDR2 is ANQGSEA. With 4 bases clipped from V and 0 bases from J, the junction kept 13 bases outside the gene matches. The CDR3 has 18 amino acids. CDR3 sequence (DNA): TGCAGCGTTGTGATGGGTTACGGACTAGCGGGACTCTCCTACGAGCAGTACTTC. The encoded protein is CSVVMGYGLAGLSYEQYF.

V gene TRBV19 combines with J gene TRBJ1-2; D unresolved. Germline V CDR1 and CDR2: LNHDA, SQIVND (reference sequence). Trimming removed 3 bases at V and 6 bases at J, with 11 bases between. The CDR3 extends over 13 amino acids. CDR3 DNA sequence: TGTGCCAGTAGTATGGAGACCTTCGATGGCTACACCTTC. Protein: CASSMETFDGYTF.

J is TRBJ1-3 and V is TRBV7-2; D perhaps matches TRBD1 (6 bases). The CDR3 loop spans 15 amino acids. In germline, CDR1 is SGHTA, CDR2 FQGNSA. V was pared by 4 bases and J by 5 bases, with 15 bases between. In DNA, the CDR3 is TGTGCCAGCAGCTCCGAGGGGGGGGCCCGAAACACCATATATTTT. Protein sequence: CASSSEGGARNTIYF.

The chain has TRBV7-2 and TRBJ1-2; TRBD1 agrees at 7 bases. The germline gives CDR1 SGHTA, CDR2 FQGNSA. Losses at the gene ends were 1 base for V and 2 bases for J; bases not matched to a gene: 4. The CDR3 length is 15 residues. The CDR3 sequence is CASSLGQGANYGYTF. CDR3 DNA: TGTGCCAGCAGCTTAGGACAGGGCGCGAACTATGGCTACACCTTC. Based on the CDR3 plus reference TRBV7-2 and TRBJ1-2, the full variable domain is GAGVSQSPSNKVTEKGKDVELRCDPISGHTALYWYRQSLGQGLEFLIYFQGNSAPDKSGLPSDRFSAERTGGSVSTLTIQRTQQEDSAVYLCASSLGQGANYGYTFGSGTRLTVV.

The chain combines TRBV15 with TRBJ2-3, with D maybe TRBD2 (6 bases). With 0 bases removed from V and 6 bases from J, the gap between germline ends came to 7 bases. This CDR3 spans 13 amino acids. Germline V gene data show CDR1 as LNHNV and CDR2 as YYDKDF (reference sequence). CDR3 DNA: TGTGCCACCAGCAGAGATGCGGGGGATACGCAGTATTTT. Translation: CATSRDAGDTQYF.

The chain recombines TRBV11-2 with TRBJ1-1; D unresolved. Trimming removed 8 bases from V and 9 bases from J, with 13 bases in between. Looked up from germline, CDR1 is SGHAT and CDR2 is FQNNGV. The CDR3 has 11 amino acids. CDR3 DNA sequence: TGTGCCAGCCTTACTCTACGCCAAGCTTTCTTT. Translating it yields CASLTLRQAFF. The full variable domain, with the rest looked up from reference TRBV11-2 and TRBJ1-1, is EAGVAQSPRYKIIEKRQSVAFWCNPISGHATLYWYQQILGQGPKLLIQFQNNGVVDDSQLPKDRFSAERLKGVDSTLKIQPAKLEDSAVYLCASLTLRQAFFGQGTRLTVV.

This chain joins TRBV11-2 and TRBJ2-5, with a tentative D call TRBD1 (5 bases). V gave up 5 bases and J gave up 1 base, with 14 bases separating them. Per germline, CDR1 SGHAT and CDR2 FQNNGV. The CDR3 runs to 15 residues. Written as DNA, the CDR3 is TGTGCCAGCAGCCAAGGGGCAGGGATCCAAGAGACCCAGTACTTC. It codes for CASSQGAGIQETQYF.

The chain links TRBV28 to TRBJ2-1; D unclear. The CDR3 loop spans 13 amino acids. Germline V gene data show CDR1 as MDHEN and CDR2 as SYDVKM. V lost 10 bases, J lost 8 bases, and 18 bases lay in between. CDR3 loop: CATYRPMGYEQFF. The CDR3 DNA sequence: TGTGCCACCTACCGACCCATGGGCTATGAGCAGTTCTTC. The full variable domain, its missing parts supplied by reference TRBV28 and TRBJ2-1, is DVKVTQSSRYLVKRTGEKVFLECVQDMDHENMFWYRQDPGLGLRLIYFSYDVKMKEKGDIPEGYSVSREKKERFSLILESASTNQTSMYLCATYRPMGYEQFFGPGTRLTVL.

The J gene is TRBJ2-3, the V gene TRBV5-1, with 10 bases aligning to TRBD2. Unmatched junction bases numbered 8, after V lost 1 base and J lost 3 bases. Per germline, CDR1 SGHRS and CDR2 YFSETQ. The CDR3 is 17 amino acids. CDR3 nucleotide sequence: TGCGCCAGCAGCTTGCTCAGCGGGGGGGCCTTGACAGATACGCAGTATTTT. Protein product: CASSLLSGGALTDTQYF.

CDR3 coding DNA: TGTGCCAGCAGCTACAGCAGGGGAGGGACTGAAGCTTTCTTT. This gives the protein CASSYSRGGTEAFF. V is TRBV4-2 and J is TRBJ1-1, with D perhaps matching TRBD1 (6 bases). The ends were cut back, 5 bases at V and 5 bases at J, with 15 bases in the middle. This CDR3 comprises 14 residues. Germline V gene data show CDR1 as LGHNA and CDR2 as YNFKEQ.

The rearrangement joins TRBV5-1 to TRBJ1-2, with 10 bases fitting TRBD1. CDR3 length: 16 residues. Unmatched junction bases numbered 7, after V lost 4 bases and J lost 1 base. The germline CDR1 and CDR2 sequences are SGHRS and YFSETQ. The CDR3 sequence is CASSVGGTGVNYGYTF. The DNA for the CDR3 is TGCGCCAGCAGCGTGGGGGGGACAGGGGTTAACTATGGCTACACCTTC. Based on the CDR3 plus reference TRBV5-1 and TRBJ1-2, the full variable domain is KAGVTQTPRYLIKTRGQQVTLSCSPISGHRSVSWYQQTPGQGLQFLFEYFSETQRNKGNFPGRFSGRQFSNSRSEMNVSTLELGDSALYLCASSVGGTGVNYGYTFGSGTRLTVV.

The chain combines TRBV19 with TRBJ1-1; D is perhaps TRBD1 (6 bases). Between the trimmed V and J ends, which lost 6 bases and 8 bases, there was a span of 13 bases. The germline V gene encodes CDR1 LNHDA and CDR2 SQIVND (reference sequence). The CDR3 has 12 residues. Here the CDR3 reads CASRQGWEEAFF. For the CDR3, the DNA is TGTGCCAGTAGACAGGGCTGGGAGGAAGCTTTCTTT.

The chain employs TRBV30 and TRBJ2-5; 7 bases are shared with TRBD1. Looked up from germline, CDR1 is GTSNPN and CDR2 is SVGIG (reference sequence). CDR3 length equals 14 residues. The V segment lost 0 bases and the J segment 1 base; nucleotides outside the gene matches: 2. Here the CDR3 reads CAWSVGTVQETQYF. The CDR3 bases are TGTGCCTGGAGTGTCGGGACAGTCCAAGAGACCCAGTACTTC.

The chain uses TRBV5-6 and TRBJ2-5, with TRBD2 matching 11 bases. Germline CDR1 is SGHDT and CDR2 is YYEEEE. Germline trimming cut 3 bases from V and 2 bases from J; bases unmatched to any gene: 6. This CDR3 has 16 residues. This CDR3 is CASSSRLAGQQETQYF. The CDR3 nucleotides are TGTGCCAGCAGCTCCCGACTAGCGGGGCAGCAAGAGACCCAGTACTTC.

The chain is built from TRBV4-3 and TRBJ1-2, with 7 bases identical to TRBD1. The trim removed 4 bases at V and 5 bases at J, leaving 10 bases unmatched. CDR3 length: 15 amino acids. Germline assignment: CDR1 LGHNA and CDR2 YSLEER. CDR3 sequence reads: CASSLSSGTEYGYTF. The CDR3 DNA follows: TGCGCCAGCAGCCTCTCTTCCGGGACAGAATATGGCTACACCTTC.

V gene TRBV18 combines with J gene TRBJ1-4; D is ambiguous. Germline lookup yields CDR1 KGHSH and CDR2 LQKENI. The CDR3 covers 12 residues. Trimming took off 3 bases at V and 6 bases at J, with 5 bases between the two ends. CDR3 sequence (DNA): TGTGCCAGCTCACCGCCGGATGAAAAACTGTTTTTT. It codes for CASSPPDEKLFF.

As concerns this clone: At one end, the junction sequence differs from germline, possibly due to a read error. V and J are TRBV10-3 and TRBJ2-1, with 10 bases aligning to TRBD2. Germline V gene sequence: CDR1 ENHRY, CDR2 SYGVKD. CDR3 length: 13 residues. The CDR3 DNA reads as TGTGCCATCAGTGAGCTAGCGGGAGTACCCATAGTCTTC. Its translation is CAISELAGVPIVF.

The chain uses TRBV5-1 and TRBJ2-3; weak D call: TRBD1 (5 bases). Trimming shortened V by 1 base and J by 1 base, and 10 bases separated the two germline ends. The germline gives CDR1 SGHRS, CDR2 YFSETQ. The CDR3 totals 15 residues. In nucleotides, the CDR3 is TGCGCCAGCAGCTTGTCTGGGGCCGGCACAGATACGCAGTATTTT. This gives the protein CASSLSGAGTDTQYF.

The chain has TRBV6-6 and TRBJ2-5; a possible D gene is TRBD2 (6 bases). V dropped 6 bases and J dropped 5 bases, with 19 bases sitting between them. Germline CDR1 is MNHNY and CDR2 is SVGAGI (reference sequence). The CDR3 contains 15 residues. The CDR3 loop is CASSHLAGLGETQYF. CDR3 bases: TGTGCCAGCAGCCACCTCGCGGGGTTGGGGGAGACCCAGTACTTC.

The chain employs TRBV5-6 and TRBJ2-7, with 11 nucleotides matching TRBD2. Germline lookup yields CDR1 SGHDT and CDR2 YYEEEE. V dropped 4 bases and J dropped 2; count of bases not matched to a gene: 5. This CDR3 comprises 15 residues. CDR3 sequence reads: CASSRLAGLAYEQYF. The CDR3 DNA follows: TGTGCCAGCAGCCGACTAGCGGGGCTCGCCTACGAGCAGTACTTC.

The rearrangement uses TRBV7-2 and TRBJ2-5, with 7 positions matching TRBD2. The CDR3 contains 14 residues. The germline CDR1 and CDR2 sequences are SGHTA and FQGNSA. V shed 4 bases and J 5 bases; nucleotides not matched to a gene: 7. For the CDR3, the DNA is TGTGCCAGCAGCTCCTTGGGGGGGAGGGAGACCCAGTACTTC. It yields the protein CASSSLGGRETQYF. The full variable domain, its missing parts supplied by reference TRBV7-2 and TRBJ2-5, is GAGVSQSPSNKVTEKGKDVELRCDPISGHTALYWYRQSLGQGLEFLIYFQGNSAPDKSGLPSDRFSAERTGGSVSTLTIQRTQQEDSAVYLCASSSLGGRETQYFGPGTRLLVL.

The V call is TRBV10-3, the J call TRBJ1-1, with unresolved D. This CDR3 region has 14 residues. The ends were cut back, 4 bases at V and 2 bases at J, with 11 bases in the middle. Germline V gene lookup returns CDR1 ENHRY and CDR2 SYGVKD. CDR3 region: CAISVERTNTEAFF. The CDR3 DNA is TGTGCCATCAGTGTGGAGCGAACCAACACTGAAGCTTTCTTT.

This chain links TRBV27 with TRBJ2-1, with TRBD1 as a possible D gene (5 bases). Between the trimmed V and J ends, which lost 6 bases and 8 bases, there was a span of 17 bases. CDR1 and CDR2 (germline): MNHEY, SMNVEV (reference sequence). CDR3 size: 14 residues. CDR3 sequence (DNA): TGTGCCAGCAGGGGGCTTCTTCCCACGGATGAGCAGTTCTTC. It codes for CASRGLLPTDEQFF.